These T cell receptor beta chains were read from a single sample in a study of T cells in Graves' hyperthyroidism and ophthalmopathy. TCRdb independently ran MiXCR on the multiplex PCR reads; one entry per CDR3 protein. This sample has hundreds of thousands of distinct CDR3 sequences; roughly 40% occur once, and the top ten carry about 8.9%. Specimen: blood. These receptors all come from a man in his late teens or twenties with Graves' hyperthyroidism. CDR3s include the opening cysteine and the closing phenylalanine or tryptophan. A D gene is named only where the DNA matches it firmly. Clone size is stated in some rows and not others, as once, few, many or a class when expanded.

>TRBV12-3/TRBV12-4|.|TRBJ1-6|many
CASARTLTSPLHF
TGTGCCAGCGCCCGGACATTGACTTCACCCCTCCACTTT
>TRBV7-2|.|TRBJ2-7|.
CASSSLTGMEFPYEQYF
TGTGCCAGCAGCTCTTTAACAGGGATGGAGTTCCCCTACGAGCAGTACTTC
>TRBV29-1|.|TRBJ2-1|.
CSAETGGSSYNEQFF
TGCAGCGCCGAGACAGGCGGGAGCTCCTACAATGAGCAGTTCTTC
>TRBV7-2|.|TRBJ2-7|.
CASTIMGPWNEQYF
TGTGCCAGCACCATCATGGGGCCCTGGAACGAGCAGTACTTC
>TRBV10-3|TRBD1|TRBJ1-5|many
CATGTASNQPQHF
TGTGCCACCGGGACAGCTAGCAATCAGCCCCAGCATTTT
>TRBV12-3/TRBV12-4|.|TRBJ1-5|few
CASSPSAQPQHF
TGTGCCAGCAGCCCGTCGGCTCAGCCCCAGCATTTT
>TRBV29-1|.|TRBJ2-7|many
CSVEVQDYEQYF
TGCAGCGTTGAGGTCCAGGACTACGAGCAGTACTTC
>TRBV20-1|.|TRBJ1-5|many
CSDSHSAQPQHF
TGCAGTGATAGTCACTCGGCCCAGCCCCAGCATTTT
>TRBV7-2|TRBD1|TRBJ1-2|.
CAGRGAGTGLVYGYTF
TGTGCCGGCAGGGGGGCGGGGACAGGGCTAGTCTATGGCTACACCTTC
>TRBV11-3|TRBD1|TRBJ2-7|.
CASSSRQGRSYEQYF
TGTGCCAGCAGCAGCCGACAGGGCCGATCCTACGAGCAGTACTTC
>TRBV2|TRBD1|TRBJ2-6|many
CAIRTGALTSGANVLTF
TGTGCCATCAGGACAGGGGCCCTGACCTCTGGGGCCAACGTCCTGACTTTC
>TRBV20-1|.|TRBJ2-7|few
CSANGLPDPYEQYF
TGCAGTGCTAACGGGCTGCCTGACCCCTACGAGCAGTACTTC
>TRBV10-2|.|TRBJ1-5|many
CASSEWEGKSNQPQHF
TGCGCCAGCAGTGAGTGGGAAGGTAAAAGCAATCAGCCCCAGCATTTT
>TRBV20-1|TRBD1|TRBJ1-2|.
CSATGGPYGYTF
TGCAGTGCTACAGGGGGCCCCTATGGCTACACCTTC
>TRBV5-6|.|TRBJ2-7|few
CASSLGTDVLFEQYF
TGTGCCAGCAGCTTGGGGACAGACGTCCTCTTCGAGCAGTACTTC
>TRBV11-3|.|TRBJ2-2|.
CASSPPEGSNTGELFF
TGTGCCAGCAGCCCGCCGGAGGGTTCGAACACCGGGGAGCTGTTTTTT
>TRBV2|TRBD1|TRBJ1-1|.
CASSLSGGGWSFF
TGTGCCAGCAGTTTATCAGGGGGCGGGTGGTCTTTCTTT
>TRBV19|TRBD1|TRBJ2-5|.
CASSPWTGLQETQYF
TGTGCCAGTAGTCCCTGGACAGGACTTCAAGAGACCCAGTACTTC
>TRBV6-4|.|TRBJ2-2|once
CASSSGGQAKGTGELFF
TGTGCCAGCAGTTCGGGGGGCCAAGCTAAGGGCACCGGGGAGCTGTTTTTT
>TRBV9|TRBD2|TRBJ2-5|.
CASSPREGKETQYF
TGTGCCAGCAGCCCCAGGGAGGGGAAAGAGACCCAGTACTTC
>TRBV7-9|.|TRBJ2-5|.
CARSLVTWQETQYF
TGTGCCAGGAGCTTGGTAACGTGGCAAGAGACCCAGTACTTC
>TRBV10-3|.|TRBJ1-1|.
CAISEPGKRTEAFF
TGTGCCATCAGTGAGCCAGGGAAGAGGACTGAAGCTTTCTTT
>TRBV15|.|TRBJ1-2|many
CATSRDQTGYGYTF
TGTGCCACCAGCAGAGATCAAACAGGCTATGGCTACACCTTC
>TRBV20-1|.|TRBJ2-5|.
CSAEGGRGGETQYF
TGCAGTGCCGAGGGGGGGAGAGGGGGAGAGACCCAGTACTTC
>TRBV9|.|TRBJ2-7|once
CASSQARNRAPREQYF
TGTGCCAGCAGCCAAGCCAGAAATAGGGCCCCTCGGGAGCAGTACTTC
>TRBV25-1|.|TRBJ1-2|.
CASSTWDRTSPFYGYTF
TGTGCCAGCAGCACCTGGGACCGAACTTCACCCTTCTATGGCTACACCTTC